This entry features one T cell receptor beta chain sequence. The method was immunoSEQ multiplex PCR; TCRdb's version includes in-frame clones alone and lacks a portion of them. The table includes about 360,000 clones, around 87% detected once. This sample is part of a study of blood T cell repertoires in COVID-19. Overall study context: Whether acute or convalescent, the COVID-19 samples came from the United States, Italy and Spain. The cDNA or gDNA used as material had been derived from T cells, B-cell-depleted T cells, or PBMCs.

This CDR3 has 14 amino acids. CDR1 is LNHDA and CDR2 is SQIVND in the germline V gene (reference sequence). V lost 6 bases and J lost 4, with 15 bases in between. Cohort placement rested on clinical history that participants reported themselves. Either two negative PCRs, clearance, or symptom resolution qualified Cohort 3 donors as recovered. This chain links TRBV19 with TRBJ2-5; D might be TRBD1 (5 bases). The receptor was isolated from a man aged 25 to 40 who had recovered from COVID-19. The sample taken for sequencing was PBMCs or T cells enriched from blood (not recorded which). The CDR3 protein is CASSPTGVGETQYF. The DNA for the CDR3 is TGTGCCAGTAGCCCCACAGGAGTGGGAGAGACCCAGTACTTC.